Shown below are 5 T cell receptor beta chains from a single sample sequenced in a study of cytomegalovirus exposure and HLA in healthy donors. The primer mix had 60 Vbeta and 13 Jbeta primers. Only in-frame clones appear in the TCRdb table, and some are missing; sequencing was by immunoSEQ multiplex PCR. The repertoire includes some 120,000 clones, roughly two thirds of them detected once, and roughly 1.6% sits in the top ten. Sequencing was performed on PBMCs. The receptors derive from a man aged 25-40 years in good health and CMV-seropositive.

This clone was seen a single time. The chain is built from TRBV6-1 and TRBJ2-5; D perhaps matches TRBD1 (6 bases). V was cut by 10 bases and J by 7 bases, with 19 bases left in between. CDR1 is MNHNS, CDR2 SASEGT, per germline. This CDR3 spans 13 amino acids. CDR3 amino acids: CATLKTGPGTQYF. CDR3 sequence (DNA): TGTGCCACCCTAAAAACAGGGCCGGGGACCCAGTACTTC.

This chain connects TRBV5-4 to TRBJ2-3; D perhaps matches TRBD2 (6 bases). This CDR3 spans 16 amino acids. Trimming removed 5 bases from V and 5 bases from J, with 21 bases in between. From germline, CDR1 is SGHNT and CDR2 YYREEE (reference sequence). The CDR3 loop reads CASRQRASKSGDTQYF. CDR3 DNA sequence: TGTGCCAGCAGGCAGCGGGCTAGCAAGAGTGGAGATACGCAGTATTTT.

The chain links TRBV28 to TRBJ1-5; TRBD1 might be the D (5 bases). The CDR3 loop spans 13 amino acids. Germline CDR1 reads MDHEN; CDR2 reads SYDVKM. The CDR3 nucleotides are TGTGCGAGCGAATGGGGCAGCAATCAGCCCCAGCATTTT. This codes for CASEWGSNQPQHF.

In this sample, this clone turned up once. This chain uses TRBV28 with TRBJ2-6; the D is unclear. The germline V gene encodes CDR1 MDHEN and CDR2 SYDVKM. Trimming took 5 bases from V and 1 from J, leaving 18 bases between them. This CDR3 contains 18 residues. This CDR3 reads CASSPPRPEASGANVLTF. The DNA for the CDR3 is TGTGCCAGCAGTCCCCCCCGCCCAGAGGCTTCTGGGGCCAACGTCCTGACTTTC. Complete variable domain (other parts from reference TRBV28 and TRBJ2-6): DVKVTQSSRYLVKRTGEKVFLECVQDMDHENMFWYRQDPGLGLRLIYFSYDVKMKEKGDIPEGYSVSREKKERFSLILESASTNQTSMYLCASSPPRPEASGANVLTFGAGSRLTVL.

This chain links TRBV11-2 with TRBJ2-1, with 7 nucleotides matching TRBD2. V was pared by 5 bases and J by 3 bases, with 13 bases of the junction left unmatched. The CDR3 consists of 17 residues. CDR1 and CDR2 from the germline V gene are SGHAT and FQNNGV. CDR3 bases: TGTGCCAGCAGCCGTGGACGGGATGGCGGGAGCTACAATGAGCAGTTCTTC. This encodes CASSRGRDGGSYNEQFF.